This TCR beta chain was obtained from a study of regulatory T cells in long-lasting Graves disease. Time point described: persistent/refractory GD, antithyroid drugs over 5 years with positive TRAb. Preparation of the TCR library used RNA extracted from PBMCs. The CDR3 runs 17 residues. V lost 4 bases, J lost 5 bases, and 15 bases stayed unmatched. Germline CDR1 reads SGHDT; CDR2 reads YYEEEE. Arm-PCR with iRepertoire HTBI primers amplified the CDR3 regions for these TCR beta libraries. MiXCR was run by TCRdb on the multiplex PCR reads, yielding one entry per CDR3 protein. In the table there are 450,000 or so distinct CDR3 sequences, about 20% of which are singletons.

The sequence derives from a female donor with Graves disease. The chain carries TRBV5-6 and TRBJ2-5; 9 nucleotides align to TRBD2. The input for sequencing was peripheral blood mononuclear cells (PBMCs), taken when the disease was refractory, from a patient treated with antithyroid drugs. CDR3: CASSEGLARPGLETQYF. As DNA, the CDR3 is TGTGCCAGCAGCGAGGGACTAGCCCGGCCCGGGTTGGAGACCCAGTACTTC.